The present T cell receptor beta chain was sequenced within a study of T cell repertoires in cytomegalovirus infection. Study at large: Recently identified HLA-C-restricted CMV epitopes and well-studied HLA-B-restricted CMV epitopes were used by the study.

Germline V lookup: CDR1 MNHEY, CDR2 SVGAGI. This CDR3 has 13 residues. V dropped 5 bases and J dropped 4 bases, with 8 bases sitting between them. Each CDR3 protein is one row after TCRdb ran MiXCR on the reads. The table lists roughly 990,000 distinct CDR3 sequences, approximately 31% of them singletons. About this clonotype itself: The antigen remains undetermined.

The chain links TRBV6-5 to TRBJ2-2; D is uncertain. This specimen was cultured CD8+ T cells from PBMCs, taken from culture after CMV antigen stimulation. The receptor comes from a human donor in good health (CMV status not recorded). Some clones in this sample may be carry-over from other donors' samples. The CDR3 loop is CASSTVFTGELFF. The CDR3 DNA reads TGTGCCAGCAGTACAGTTTTCACCGGGGAGCTGTTTTTT.